The next 27 T cell receptor beta chains were all read from a single sample in a study of shared clonotypes between healthy human individuals. Generated by immunoSEQ multiplex PCR, the TCRdb table keeps only in-frame clones and is missing some. The table includes about 120,000 clones, approximately 70% detected once. The sequenced sample consisted of memory CD8+ T cells sorted from blood. Subset meaning: CD45RO+ cells pooled with CCR7-negative TemRA cells. All receptors derive from a young woman in good health.

The V gene is TRBV7-9, the J gene TRBJ2-7; D might be TRBD2 (6 bases). V lost 5 bases, J lost 4 bases, and 18 bases lay in between. The CDR3 covers 15 residues. Germline lookup yields CDR1 SEHNR and CDR2 FQNEAQ (reference sequence). The CDR3 is CASSPGDGGFYEQYF. The CDR3 nucleotides read TGTGCCAGCAGCCCGGGGGACGGGGGATTTTACGAGCAGTACTTC.

In its sample, this clone was seen many times. The gene calls are TRBV6-1 and TRBJ2-7; 7 bases align to TRBD2. Germline loops: CDR1 MNHNS, CDR2 SASEGT. The length of the CDR3 is 15 residues. V shed 3 bases and J 1 base; nucleotides not matched to a gene: 6. As DNA, the CDR3 is TGTGCCAGCAGTGAGGAAGGCGGGGGATCCTACGAGCAGTACTTC. Amino acids: CASSEEGGGSYEQYF.

The chain combines TRBV6-1 with TRBJ2-4; D is unresolved. The CDR3 covers 15 residues. The germline V gene encodes CDR1 MNHNS and CDR2 SASEGT. Trimming shortened V by 4 bases and J by 5 bases, and 15 bases separated the two germline ends. As DNA, the CDR3 is TGTGCCAGCAGTGGCTCGAACTGGATCCAAAACATTCAGTACTTC. This encodes CASSGSNWIQNIQYF.

The chain is built from TRBV11-2 and TRBJ2-1, with 7 bases lining up with TRBD1. This CDR3 region has 15 residues. V gave up 5 bases and J gave up 1 base; unmatched junction bases: 5. Germline V gene sequence: CDR1 SGHAT, CDR2 FQNNGV. The CDR3 bases are TGTGCCAGCAGCAAGCCGGGACAGTCCTACAATGAGCAGTTCTTC. It specifies CASSKPGQSYNEQFF.

In its sample, this clone was seen many times. The chain couples TRBV5-6 to TRBJ2-7; TRBD2 agrees at 9 bases. Germline CDR1 SGHDT, CDR2 YYEEEE. The V and J ends lost 0 bases and 0 bases, in that order; junction bases with no gene match: 13. The CDR3 is 19 residues long. The CDR3 region is CASSLAETSGSVFSYEQYF. CDR3 in DNA: TGTGCCAGCAGCTTGGCCGAGACTAGCGGAAGTGTTTTCTCCTACGAGCAGTACTTC.

J is TRBJ2-4 and V is TRBV6-1; 9 bases map to TRBD1. The V gene's germline CDR1 is MNHNS and CDR2 SASEGT. The V and J ends lost 8 bases and 5 bases, in that order; junction bases with no gene match: 10. This CDR3 has 15 amino acids. The CDR3 DNA reads TGTGCCAGCGCCCCTACAGGGGGCGCAGAAAACATTCAGTACTTC. Protein: CASAPTGGAENIQYF.

The V and J genes are TRBV4-1 and TRBJ2-1, with D unclear. CDR1 MGHRA and CDR2 YSYEKL come from the germline V gene. V shed 1 base and J shed 5 bases, with 18 bases lying between them. The CDR3 consists of 17 residues. In nucleotides, the CDR3 is TGCGCCAGCAGCCAAGCCGGTCTGGGGATTGGAGACAATGAGCAGTTCTTC. Protein product: CASSQAGLGIGDNEQFF.

The J gene is TRBJ1-2, the V gene TRBV2; 7 bases align to TRBD1. The CDR3 contains 16 residues. V lost 6 bases to trimming and J lost 0 bases; unmatched junction nucleotides: 10. Germline CDR1 is SNHLY and CDR2 is FYNNEI. CDR3 in DNA: TGTGCCAGCAGCGGTCCGGGACAGAGAACTAACTATGGCTACACCTTC. The encoded protein is CASSGPGQRTNYGYTF.

The rearrangement joins TRBV9 to TRBJ2-1; maybe TRBD2 (6 bases). CDR3 length equals 19 residues. V was clipped by 0 bases and J by 0 bases, with 19 bases between them. Germline CDR1 SGDLS, CDR2 YYNGEE. CDR3 DNA sequence: TGTGCCAGCAGCGTAGGTTGGTGGGGGGTACTTAGCTCCTACAATGAGCAGTTCTTC. Encoded protein: CASSVGWWGVLSSYNEQFF.

This clone was observed a few times. The gene calls are TRBV19 and TRBJ2-7; D call uncertain. The CDR3 length is 13 residues. Trimming pared 0 bases from V and 4 bases from J, leaving 7 bases between. Germline-derived CDR1 and CDR2 are LNHDA and SQIVND (reference sequence). In nucleotides, the CDR3 is TGTGCCAGTAGTATAGACCCCAAATACGAGCAGTACTTC. Amino acids: CASSIDPKYEQYF.

The chain links TRBV4-1 to TRBJ2-1; a weak D match, TRBD2 (6 bases). Germline-derived CDR1 and CDR2 are MGHRA and YSYEKL. The CDR3 totals 15 residues. V was shortened by 1 base and J by 12 bases, with 19 bases between the two germline ends. The CDR3 DNA sequence: TGCGCCAGCAGCCAAGGGAGGGGTACGATAGACGGGCAGTTCTTC. Translation gives CASSQGRGTIDGQFF.

CDR3 nucleotides: TGTGCCAGCAGCTTTCTTACGGGCCCCTACGAGCAGTACTTC. It codes for CASSFLTGPYEQYF. This sequence joins TRBV7-9 and TRBJ2-7; no clear D. The germline CDR1 and CDR2 sequences are SEHNR and FQNEAQ (reference sequence). The CDR3 totals 14 residues. Trimming pared 3 bases from V and 2 bases from J, leaving 11 bases between.

The chain couples TRBV6-1 to TRBJ1-1; the match to TRBD1 covers 8 bases. CDR3 length: 14 residues. Germline V gene lookup returns CDR1 MNHNS and CDR2 SASEGT. V dropped 6 bases and J dropped 4; count of bases not matched to a gene: 7. The CDR3 here is CASSTDRAGTEAFF. DNA for the CDR3: TGTGCCAGCAGCACGGACAGGGCCGGCACTGAAGCTTTCTTT.

This rearrangement joins TRBV6-5 to TRBJ2-1; possibly TRBD2 for D (6 bases). Germline V lookup: CDR1 MNHEY, CDR2 SVGAGI. The CDR3 has 15 amino acids. V lost 8 bases and J 5 bases, leaving 19 bases between the germline ends. In DNA, the CDR3 is TGTGCCAGCGCGGTAGCGGCCGATATCAACAATGAGCAGTTCTTC. Amino acids: CASAVAADINNEQFF.

V and J are TRBV5-1 and TRBJ2-3; 7 bases are a match to TRBD2. The junction had 1 base not matched to a gene; V was cut back by 7 bases and J by 2 bases. The CDR3 length is 12 residues. Germline V gene lookup returns CDR1 SGHRS and CDR2 YFSETQ. The CDR3 loop reads CASAGDTDTQYF. In DNA, the CDR3 is TGCGCCAGCGCGGGGGACACAGATACGCAGTATTTT.

The genes are TRBV27 and TRBJ1-1; tentatively, D is TRBD1 (5 bases). This CDR3 has 13 residues. Trimming stripped 2 bases from V and 5 bases from J, with 9 bases between. The germline V gene has CDR1 MNHEY and CDR2 SMNVEV (reference sequence). This chain's CDR3 is CASSLGTVTEAFF. In DNA form, the CDR3 reads TGTGCCAGCAGTTTAGGGACGGTGACTGAAGCTTTCTTT.

The V call is TRBV27, the J call TRBJ1-4, with 7 bases lining up with TRBD1. The CDR3 spans 14 residues. Germline V CDR1 and CDR2: MNHEY, SMNVEV (reference sequence). Trimming removed 1 base from V and 8 bases from J; junction bases left unmatched: 4. CDR3 region: CASSLLGTEEKLFF. CDR3 DNA: TGTGCCAGCAGTTTATTGGGGACAGAGGAAAAACTGTTTTTT.

The rearrangement uses TRBV14 and TRBJ2-3; TRBD2 matches at 10 bases. V lost 0 bases and J lost 3; bases outside the gene matches: 0. CDR1 and CDR2 from the germline V gene are SGHDN and FVKESK. The CDR3 has 15 residues. The CDR3 is CASSQEGLATDTQYF. CDR3 DNA: TGTGCCAGCAGCCAAGAGGGACTAGCGACAGATACGCAGTATTTT.

The rearrangement uses TRBV18 and TRBJ1-2; 9 bases map to TRBD1. The germline V gene has CDR1 KGHSH and CDR2 LQKENI. V lost 4 bases, J lost 7 bases, and 10 bases stayed unmatched. The CDR3 is made up of 15 amino acids. CDR3 protein: CASSLPGTGNLGYTF. The CDR3 nucleotides are TGTGCCAGCTCACTTCCCGGGACAGGGAACCTTGGCTACACCTTC.

This clone was detected a few times. The genes are TRBV5-1 and TRBJ2-7; 7 bases fit TRBD1. Germline V lookup: CDR1 SGHRS, CDR2 YFSETQ. Trimming took 7 bases from V and 0 from J; bases not matched to a gene: 7. The CDR3 consists of 14 residues. CDR3 nucleotide sequence: TGCGCCAGCCATAAAGGGGACAGCTCCTACGAGCAGTACTTC. Its translation: CASHKGDSSYEQYF.

The chain is built from TRBV9 and TRBJ2-1; weak D call: TRBD1 (5 bases). The V end lost 0 bases, the J end lost 0 bases, and 13 bases lay between the germline ends. Looked up from germline, CDR1 is SGDLS and CDR2 is YYNGEE. The CDR3 extends over 17 amino acids. CDR3 protein: CASSVEGRLSSYNEQFF. The CDR3 nucleotides are TGTGCCAGCAGCGTAGAGGGGCGGTTAAGCTCCTACAATGAGCAGTTCTTC.

The chain joins TRBV16 to TRBJ2-3; no definite D call. CDR1 and CDR2 from the germline V gene are KGHSY and FQNENV. The germline V and J ends were trimmed by 0 bases and 4 bases, with 14 bases remaining between them. The CDR3 is 16 residues long. This CDR3 reads CASSQSAQGIADTQYF. Here the CDR3 DNA reads TGTGCCAGCAGCCAATCTGCGCAAGGAATCGCAGATACGCAGTATTTT.

The CDR3, as DNA: TGTGCCAGCAGCTTTGTCCGGGGAAATTCACCCCTCCACTTT. As protein: CASSFVRGNSPLHF. This rearrangement joins TRBV7-3 to TRBJ1-6; D ambiguous. V lost 3 bases and J lost 7, with 10 bases in between. The germline CDR1 and CDR2 sequences are SGHTA and FQGTGA. This CDR3 spans 14 amino acids.

This clone was seen only a few times. Other DNA sequences in the same sample also yield this CDR3. The chain has TRBV7-9 and TRBJ1-5, with 9 bases identical to TRBD1. Germline V gene lookup returns CDR1 SEHNR and CDR2 FQNEAQ (reference sequence). V shed 5 bases and J 2 bases; nucleotides not matched to a gene: 4. The CDR3 has 15 amino acids. CDR3 bases: TGTGCCAGCAGCCAACAGGGGGCAGGCAATCAGCCCCAGCATTTT. Translating it yields CASSQQGAGNQPQHF. Using reference TRBV7-9 and TRBJ1-5 for the parts outside the CDR3, the full variable domain is DTGVSQNPRHKITKRGQNVTFRCDPISEHNRLYWYRQTLGQGPEFLTYFQNEAQLEKSRLLSDRFSAERPKGSFSTLEIQRTEQGDSAMYLCASSQQGAGNQPQHFGDGTRLSIL.

This clone was observed once. This chain links TRBV15 with TRBJ2-5; 7 bases agree with TRBD1. V gave up 3 bases and J gave up 4 bases; unmatched junction bases: 8. This CDR3 has 15 amino acids. The germline gives CDR1 LNHNV, CDR2 YYDKDF (reference sequence). The CDR3: CATSSVRGSGETQYF. In nucleotides, the CDR3 is TGTGCCACCAGCAGCGTCAGGGGGTCGGGAGAGACCCAGTACTTC.

This sequence joins TRBV11-1 and TRBJ2-5; 10 bases agree with TRBD2. The germline CDR1 and CDR2 sequences are SGHAT and FQDESV (reference sequence). The CDR3 sequence is 16 residues long. Unmatched junction bases numbered 7, after V lost 5 bases and J lost 1 base. The CDR3 region has the DNA TGTGCCAGCAGCGATCTAGCGGGAGTTGGCCAAGAGACCCAGTACTTC. Translated: CASSDLAGVGQETQYF.

For the CDR3, the DNA is TGTGCCAGCAGCTTAGTGAACAGGGGGCCCCTGGATACGCAGTATTTT. This gives the protein CASSLVNRGPLDTQYF. The rearrangement uses TRBV7-8 and TRBJ2-3; 9 positions match TRBD1. Germline CDR1 and CDR2: SGHVS and FQNEAQ. V lost 1 base, J lost 6 bases, and 8 bases stayed unmatched. This CDR3 spans 16 amino acids.